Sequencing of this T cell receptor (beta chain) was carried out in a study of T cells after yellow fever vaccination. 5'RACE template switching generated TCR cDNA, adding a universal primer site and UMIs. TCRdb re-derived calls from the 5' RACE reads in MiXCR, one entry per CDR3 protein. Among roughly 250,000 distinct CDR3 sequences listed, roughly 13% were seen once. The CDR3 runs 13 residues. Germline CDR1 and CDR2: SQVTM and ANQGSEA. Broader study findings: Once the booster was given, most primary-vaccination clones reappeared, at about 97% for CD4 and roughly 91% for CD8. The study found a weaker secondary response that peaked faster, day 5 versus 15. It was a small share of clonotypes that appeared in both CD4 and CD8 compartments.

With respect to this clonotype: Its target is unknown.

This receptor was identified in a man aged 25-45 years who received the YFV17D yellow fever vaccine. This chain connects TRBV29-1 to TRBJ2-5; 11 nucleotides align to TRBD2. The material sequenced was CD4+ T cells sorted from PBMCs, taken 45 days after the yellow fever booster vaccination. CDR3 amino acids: CTIAGGIIGTQYF. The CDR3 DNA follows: TGCACCATAGCGGGAGGGATCATTGGGACCCAGTACTTC. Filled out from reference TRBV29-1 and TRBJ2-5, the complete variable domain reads SAVISQKPSRDICQRGTSLTIQCQVDSQVTMMFWYRQQPGQSLTLIATANQGSEATYESGFVIDKFPISRPNLTFSTLTVSNMSPEDSSIYLCTIAGGIIGTQYFGPGTRLLVL.